This is a list of T cell receptor beta chains from one sample in a study of a mutant IDH1 vaccine in newly diagnosed glioma. Antigen specificity for these receptors is unknown. TCRdb keeps only in-frame clones here, not all; method: immunoSEQ multiplex PCR. The sample gives 25,000 to 35,000 clones, 70% to 90% of which show up once; around 20% is in the top ten. This specimen was PBMCs, taken from a glioma patient whose treatment included an IDH1 peptide vaccine. These receptors were taken from a man between 18 and 35 years old with glioma. Both conserved end residues are part of each CDR3. A row's size may be missing; if present it is once, few, many or a size class.

v_call clone_size cdr3_aa
TRBV29-1 NA CSVEKSSYEQYF
TRBV10-3 NA CAISAGRSLSGNTIYF
TRBV5-1 NA CASSSLTGADTQYF
TRBV27 once CASSLSGIVNTEAFF
TRBV29-1 once CSVKQDLQETQYF
TRBV19 NA CASSISGNQPQHF
TRBV29-1 NA CSVEGGGGTYEQYF
TRBV9 NA CASSTPRDRVWDTEAFF
TRBV10-3 NA CAASSGNTIYF
TRBV4-3 NA CASSQDPANSGNTIYF
TRBV30 once CAWSEGHGLETQYF
TRBV30 NA CAWSRGLRQPQHF
TRBV5-6 NA CASSLVATNEKLFF
TRBV6-5 NA CASSYSWGTGANVLTF
TRBV30 NA CAGSPEAPGELFF
TRBV30 NA CAWSGRTTYEQYF
TRBV6-1 NA CASSRDREGNGYTF
TRBV7-9 NA CASSLGGWESNQPQHF
TRBV6-1 NA CASSAGTGLFLSSYNSPLHF
TRBV5-4 NA CASSFRDTGELFF
TRBV29-1 NA CSVVIGGKLFF
TRBV7-2 NA CASSQGLLIETQYF
TRBV6-1 NA CASSEALAGAYEQYF
TRBV9 NA CASSVGGARTGELFF
TRBV7-4 NA CASRPIVRRYENIQYF
TRBV19 NA CASSPGGANEAFF
TRBV19 NA CASSRTGRYEQYF
TRBV21-1 NA CASGFRGSGGEGYTF
TRBV30 NA CAWRGDSHLGGYTF
TRBV7-2 once CASSSPGQGQNEQYF
TRBV7-8 NA CASSPKRGPSYNEQFF
TRBV6-5 few CASSPNWGTGELFF
TRBV6-1 NA CASSEGGIGYEQYF
TRBV11-3 NA CASSLAGATEAFF
TRBV4-1 once CASSTLTGVGGYTF
TRBV7-2 NA CASSLPGLAGGPYEQYF